This T cell receptor (beta chain) comes out of a study of cytomegalovirus exposure and HLA in healthy donors. Study-level findings and limits: Near-uniform donor sequencing depth was presumed by presence/absence analyses. A likely sequencing artifact accounted for one observed cluster of highly shared sequence variants.

The primer mix had 60 Vbeta and 13 Jbeta primers. Method: immunoSEQ multiplex PCR; TCRdb's copy keeps in-frame clones and lacks some. The sample records roughly 140,000 clones, around 70% being singletons. A note on this clone: The antigen is undetermined.

Trimming cost V 4 bases and J 4 bases, with 20 bases left between them. The CDR3 is 16 residues long. The V gene's germline CDR1 is SGHTS and CDR2 YDEGEE. This sequence originates from a woman aged 30 to 39 in good health and CMV-seronegative. V gene TRBV5-8 combines with J gene TRBJ2-5; possible D gene TRBD2, 7 bases. The material sequenced was PBMCs. The CDR3 sequence: CASSPSWGGRGETQYF. The DNA for the CDR3 is TGTGCCAGCAGCCCTTCGTGGGGGGGCCGGGGAGAGACCCAGTACTTC.